The 5 T cell receptor beta chains in this list originate from one sample, sequenced in a study of T cell changes during pregnancy in multiple sclerosis. Profiled with immunoSEQ multiplex PCR; TCRdb holds only in-frame clones, not every one. The repertoire holds over 40,000 clones, approximately 88% seen once, with around 5% in the top ten. Source: peripheral blood, taken in the first trimester of pregnancy. The receptors stem from a female donor in good health, enrolled as a control in a pregnancy study.

This chain connects TRBV19 to TRBJ2-1, with 10 bases aligning to TRBD2. The CDR3 covers 17 residues. Germline V gene data show CDR1 as LNHDA and CDR2 as SQIVND (reference sequence). Unmatched junction bases numbered 9, after V lost 1 base and J lost 6 bases. CDR3 in amino acids: CASSIVGLAGDLNEQFF. CDR3 nucleotides: TGTGCCAGTAGTATAGTAGGTCTAGCGGGAGACCTCAATGAGCAGTTCTTC.

This chain uses TRBV7-2 with TRBJ1-5; weak D call: TRBD1 (5 bases). The V gene lost 2 bases and the J gene lost 1 base, with 21 bases spanning the gap. The CDR3 is 19 residues long. From germline, CDR1 is SGHTA and CDR2 FQGNSA. Here the CDR3 DNA reads TGTGCCAGCAGCTTACTTCCAACAGTGGTCGGGGGAAGCAATCAGCCCCAGCATTTT. It is translated as CASSLLPTVVGGSNQPQHF.

This clone turned up a few times. The chain uses TRBV6-5 and TRBJ1-1; D gene uncertain. V lost 2 bases and J lost 6, with 10 bases in between. Germline V gives CDR1 MNHEY, CDR2 SVGAGI. This CDR3 region has 13 residues. CDR3 sequence: CASSYKPIAEAFF. The CDR3 coding sequence is TGTGCCAGCAGTTACAAGCCCATAGCTGAAGCTTTCTTT.

This clone is a singleton in its sample. The rearrangement joins TRBV5-1 to TRBJ2-7; TRBD1 matches 9 bases. The V gene end was trimmed by 5 bases and the J gene end by 5 bases; junction bases not matched to a gene: 8. Germline CDR1 SGHRS, CDR2 YFSETQ. The CDR3 has 14 residues. The CDR3 reads CASSPGTGIDEQYF. DNA for the CDR3: TGCGCCAGCAGTCCCGGGACAGGGATAGACGAGCAGTACTTC.

The V and J genes are TRBV29-1 and TRBJ2-7; no definite D call. The germline V gene has CDR1 SQVTM and CDR2 ANQGSEA. Trimming pared 5 bases from V and 3 bases from J, leaving 20 bases between. The CDR3 covers 15 residues. The chain's CDR3 is CSVLRLVTSNYEQYF. CDR3 nucleotides: TGCAGCGTTCTGCGGCTCGTAACGTCAAACTACGAGCAGTACTTC.